The clone carrying this TCR beta chain was seen at least ten times. These data originate in a study of human T cells and chemical hapten exposure. On the study more broadly: The sensitizing agent was 2% DPC, placed on about 2 cm by about 2 cm of upper inner arm skin. Patients had diphenylcyclopropenone applied to the scalp weekly throughout the approximately 25-week study. Per-sample variation in TCR yield stemmed mainly from small pooled library volume differences.

TCRdb called the RACE reads again in MiXCR, with one record for every CDR3 protein. The sample shows fewer than 500,000 distinct CDR3 sequences, more than 4.5% of them seen only once. Time point noted: patch test 1, 2 weeks after DPC sensitization. The treatment is: therapeutic diphenylcyclopropenone sensitization with weekly scalp DPC. The CDR3 is 15 residues long. CDR1 SGHTA and CDR2 FQGNSA come from the germline V gene. J was trimmed by 6 bases and V by 2 bases; bases with no gene match: 9. The sample consisted of whole blood, taken in connection with sensitization to the hapten diphenylcyclopropenone (DPC). This chain uses TRBV7-2 with TRBJ2-7; 8 nucleotides agree with TRBD1. The sequence derives from a woman aged 45 to 65 with alopecia areata. Some clones in this sample may be carry-over from other donors' samples. CDR3 coding DNA: TGTGCCAGCAGCTTAACCCCTCCAGGGGGCGGCGAGCAGTACTTC. This gives the protein CASSLTPPGGGEQYF.